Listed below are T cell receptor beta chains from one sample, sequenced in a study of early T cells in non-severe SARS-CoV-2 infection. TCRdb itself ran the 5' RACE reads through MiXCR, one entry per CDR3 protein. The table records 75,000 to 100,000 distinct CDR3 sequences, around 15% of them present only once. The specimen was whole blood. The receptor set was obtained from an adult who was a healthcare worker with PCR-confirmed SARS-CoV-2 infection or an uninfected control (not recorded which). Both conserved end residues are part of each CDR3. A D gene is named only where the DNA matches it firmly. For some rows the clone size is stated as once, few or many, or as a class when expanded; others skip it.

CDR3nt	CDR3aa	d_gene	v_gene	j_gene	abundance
TGCGCCAGCAGCCAAGATCTCGCAGGGGCGGACAGGGCTGGAAACACCATATATTTT	CASSQDLAGADRAGNTIYF	TRBD1	TRBV4-3	TRBJ1-3	-
TGTGCCAGCAGTTCCGGACAGCACATGCATGGCTACACCTTC	CASSSGQHMHGYTF	-	TRBV28	TRBJ1-2	-
TGTGCCAGCAGCTTAGGGGTTCCCGGTCTCTCCTACGAGCAGTACTTC	CASSLGVPGLSYEQYF	-	TRBV7-6	TRBJ2-7	-
TGCGCCAGCAGCCAAGAGGGGCAGGGACGGCGGGATCAGCCCCAGCATTTT	CASSQEGQGRRDQPQHF	-	TRBV4-1	TRBJ1-5	few
TGTGCCAGCAGCCCTGATGCGGGGTTGGATACGCAGTATTTT	CASSPDAGLDTQYF	-	TRBV4-2	TRBJ2-3	-
TGCGCCAGCAGCCAAGACAAGGCCTACGAGCAGTACTTC	CASSQDKAYEQYF	-	TRBV4-1	TRBJ2-7	few
TGCAGTGCTACAAGCCCCCAAGGGAATCAGCCCCAGCATTTT	CSATSPQGNQPQHF	-	TRBV20-1	TRBJ1-5	few
TGTGCCAGCAGTCGTAGGAGACAGGGAGGGTACAATGAGCAGTTCTTC	CASSRRRQGGYNEQFF	-	TRBV28	TRBJ2-1	few
TGTGCCAGCAGCCGGGTCGGATCCACTGAAGCTTTCTTT	CASSRVGSTEAFF	-	TRBV11-2	TRBJ1-1	few
TGTGCCAGCAGGGAACCTGGACTAGCTTCTTACAATGAGCAGTTCTTC	CASREPGLASYNEQFF	TRBD2	TRBV6-2/TRBV6-3	TRBJ2-1	many
TGTGCCAGCAGCTTTAGCGGGGGGTTGTACGAGCAGTACTTC	CASSFSGGLYEQYF	TRBD2	TRBV11-2	TRBJ2-7	-
TGCGCCAGCAGCTTGGCACTAGCGGGAACAGATACGCAGTATTTT	CASSLALAGTDTQYF	TRBD2	TRBV5-1	TRBJ2-3	-
TGCAGCGTCTACCTCGGGGGGCTAGAATACGGGGAGCTGTTTTTT	CSVYLGGLEYGELFF	-	TRBV29-1	TRBJ2-2	-
TGTGCCAGCAGTTTGATTCGGCTAGCGGGGGACAATGAGCAGTTCTTC	CASSLIRLAGDNEQFF	TRBD2	TRBV28	TRBJ2-1	-
TGTGCCACTGACCGGGATGGGAGCAATCAGCCCCAGCATTTT	CATDRDGSNQPQHF	-	TRBV2	TRBJ1-5	-
TGTGCCAGCAGCCCTCTCGGGAGCGGGGGGGCCGGGACAGATACGCAGTATTTT	CASSPLGSGGAGTDTQYF	TRBD2	TRBV5-6	TRBJ2-3	-
TGCGCCAGCAGCTCTGGGACACCAGATAATTCACCCCTCCACTTT	CASSSGTPDNSPLHF	-	TRBV5-1	TRBJ1-6	many
TGTGCCAGTAGCCAAGCCGGGACTAGCGACTCTAGCACAGATACGCAGTATTTT	CASSQAGTSDSSTDTQYF	TRBD2	TRBV19	TRBJ2-3	many
TGTGCCGCCATGGACAGCCAGATGGCTGAAGCTTTCTTT	CAAMDSQMAEAFF	-	TRBV11-2	TRBJ1-1	-
TGTGCCAGCAGCTTGTCCCAGGGACGCTATGGCTACACCTTC	CASSLSQGRYGYTF	-	TRBV5-5	TRBJ1-2	many
TGTGCCAGTAGTAGTTGGACTAGCGGGGCCTCCTACGAGCAGTACTTC	CASSSWTSGASYEQYF	TRBD2	TRBV19	TRBJ2-7	few
TGTGCCAGCAGCTTAGGACGGCAGGCTGGAAACACCATATATTTT	CASSLGRQAGNTIYF	-	TRBV7-2	TRBJ1-3	-
TGTGCCTGGACTAGCAGGGTGGACACCGGGGAGCTGTTTTTT	CAWTSRVDTGELFF	-	TRBV30	TRBJ2-2	-
TGTGCCAGCAGTTTTCAATGGGCTAGCCGCAATCAGCCCCAGCATTTT	CASSFQWASRNQPQHF	-	TRBV6-2/TRBV6-3	TRBJ1-5	few
TGCAGCGCTGCCCCGGGACAGGGTAACGAGCAGTACTTC	CSAAPGQGNEQYF	TRBD1	TRBV29-1	TRBJ2-7	-